This is a list of T cell receptor beta chains from one sample in a study of cytomegalovirus exposure and HLA in healthy donors. Repertoires were generated with immunoSEQ multiplex PCR, while TCRdb's copy carries only in-frame clones and drops some. Among 52,000 or so clones listed, 80% to 90% were seen once. The sample was PBMCs. Receptors were obtained from a woman between 18 and 29 years old in good health and CMV-seronegative. The CDR3 runs from the conserved cysteine through the conserved F or W. The D gene is left open where the match is weak. Only some rows state a clone size, as once, few, many or a class for expanded clones.

clone size | J gene | D gene | CDR3 length | V gene | CDR3 protein | CDR3 DNA
NA | TRBJ2-1 | TRBD2 | 18 | TRBV4-3 | CASSQEGSGHSSYNEQFF | TGCGCCAGCAGCCAAGAAGGTAGCGGGCATAGCTCCTACAATGAGCAGTTCTTC
NA | TRBJ1-6 | NA | 15 | TRBV15 | CATSRVAVIGSPLHF | TGTGCCACCAGCAGAGTAGCAGTGATCGGTTCACCCCTCCACTTT
NA | TRBJ1-6 | NA | 12 | TRBV5-1 | CASSLIGGALHF | TGCGCCAGCAGCTTGATCGGGGGGGCCCTCCACTTT
once | TRBJ1-2 | TRBD1 | 15 | TRBV5-1 | CASSQTTTGPYGYTF | TGCGCCAGCAGCCAAACGACGACAGGGCCCTATGGCTACACCTTC
NA | TRBJ2-3 | TRBD1 | 13 | TRBV29-1 | CSTPGQGANTQYF | TGCAGCACTCCGGGACAGGGGGCAAATACGCAGTATTTT
NA | TRBJ2-1 | TRBD2 | 15 | TRBV10-3 | CAISEPGTSGPEQFF | TGTGCCATCAGTGAGCCCGGGACTAGCGGGCCTGAGCAGTTCTTC
NA | TRBJ1-1 | NA | 14 | TRBV4-2 | CASSPLEGDTEAFF | TGTGCCAGCAGCCCCCTCGAGGGTGATACTGAAGCTTTCTTT
NA | TRBJ1-2 | NA | 14 | TRBV30 | CAWSVLNKEAGYTF | TGTGCCTGGAGTGTACTGAACAAAGAGGCTGGCTACACCTTC
NA | TRBJ1-5 | NA | 13 | TRBV2 | CASTRGQNQPQHF | TGTGCCAGCACAAGGGGCCAAAATCAGCCCCAGCATTTT
once | TRBJ1-2 | NA | 14 | TRBV27 | CASSSTGLLSGYTF | TGTGCCAGCAGTTCTACAGGGTTGCTCAGTGGCTACACCTTC
once | TRBJ2-7 | NA | 15 | TRBV4-3 | CASSQDAAGGYEQYF | TGCGCCAGCAGCCAAGATGCGGCGGGCGGTTACGAGCAGTACTTC
NA | TRBJ1-3 | NA | 18 | TRBV9 | CASSVQGQRGGGGNTIYF | TGTGCCAGCAGCGTACAAGGACAACGGGGAGGAGGCGGAAACACCATATATTTT
NA | TRBJ1-5 | NA | 12 | TRBV28 | CASSTPKQPQHF | TGTGCCAGCAGTACCCCTAAACAGCCCCAGCATTTT
NA | TRBJ2-1 | TRBD2 | 15 | TRBV5-1 | CASSLGSGGGGEQFF | TGCGCCAGCAGCTTGGGAAGCGGCGGGGGGGGTGAGCAGTTCTTC
NA | TRBJ2-7 | NA | 14 | TRBV5-1 | CASSLRRGGEEQYF | TGCGCCAGCAGCTTACGTAGGGGGGGTGAGGAGCAGTACTTC
NA | TRBJ2-3 | NA | 17 | TRBV6-4 | CASSDAPGGGPLDTQYF | TGTGCCAGCAGTGACGCCCCTGGCGGAGGCCCGTTGGATACGCAGTATTTT
NA | TRBJ2-5 | TRBD1 | 14 | TRBV6-5 | CASSPGQFQETQYF | TGTGCCAGCAGTCCGGGACAGTTCCAAGAGACCCAGTACTTC
NA | TRBJ1-4 | TRBD1 | 12 | TRBV29-1 | CTYRGEDEKLFF | TGCACCTACAGGGGGGAGGATGAAAAACTGTTTTTT
NA | TRBJ2-4 | TRBD2 | 14 | TRBV2 | CASISGGAGSIQYF | TGTGCCAGCATTAGCGGGGGGGCCGGTTCCATTCAGTACTTC
NA | TRBJ2-2 | NA | 16 | TRBV5-1 | CASSFSAQRNTGELFF | TGCGCCAGCAGCTTTTCCGCACAGAGGAACACCGGGGAGCTGTTTTTT
once | TRBJ1-5 | NA | 13 | TRBV27 | CASSTRGNQPQHF | TGTGCCAGCAGCACCCGGGGCAATCAGCCCCAGCATTTT
NA | TRBJ2-6 | NA | 14 | TRBV30 | CAWRTQTGANVLTF | TGTGCCTGGAGAACACAGACTGGGGCCAACGTCCTGACTTTC
NA | TRBJ2-2 | NA | 14 | TRBV10-3 | CAIKETKDTGELFF | TGTGCCATCAAAGAGACAAAGGACACCGGGGAGCTGTTTTTT
once | TRBJ2-3 | TRBD2 | 15 | TRBV7-2 | CASRPAGLNTDTQYF | TGTGCCAGCAGACCAGCGGGACTCAACACAGATACGCAGTATTTT
NA | TRBJ2-5 | NA | 12 | TRBV29-1 | CSGTQGRETQYF | TGCAGCGGCACGCAGGGGAGAGAGACCCAGTACTTC
once | TRBJ2-1 | TRBD2 | 15 | TRBV7-3 | CASSLGLAPTDEQFF | TGTGCCAGCAGCTTGGGACTAGCTCCGACTGATGAGCAGTTCTTC
NA | TRBJ1-6 | NA | 13 | TRBV23-1 | CASSQEESSPLHF | TGCGCCAGCAGTCAGGAGGAAAGTTCACCCCTCCACTTT
once | TRBJ2-1 | TRBD2 | 16 | TRBV9 | CASSPGSSGSRYEQFF | TGTGCCAGCAGCCCAGGGTCTAGCGGGAGTAGGTATGAGCAGTTCTTC
NA | TRBJ2-2 | NA | 12 | TRBV6-5 | CASSLPTGELFF | TGTGCCAGCAGCCTCCCCACCGGGGAGCTGTTTTTT
once | TRBJ2-3 | TRBD2 | 15 | TRBV11-2 | CASSSSRGGIDTQYF | TGTGCCAGCAGTTCCTCACGGGGGGGGATCGATACGCAGTATTTT
NA | TRBJ1-2 | TRBD1 | 15 | TRBV5-1 | CASSLAKTGLDGYTF | TGCGCCAGCAGCTTGGCGAAGACAGGGTTGGATGGCTACACCTTC
NA | TRBJ1-1 | TRBD1 | 14 | TRBV7-2 | CASSLQGTEGGAFF | TGTGCCAGCAGCTTACAGGGGACAGAGGGGGGAGCTTTCTTT
NA | TRBJ2-7 | TRBD2 | 17 | TRBV5-1 | CASSKGLAGADSYEQYF | TGCGCCAGCAGCAAGGGACTAGCGGGAGCCGACTCCTACGAGCAGTACTTC
once | TRBJ2-3 | NA | 17 | TRBV7-9 | CASSSSFGGLFTDTQYF | TGTGCCAGCAGCTCCTCCTTTGGAGGCTTATTCACAGATACGCAGTATTTT
once | TRBJ1-2 | NA | 12 | TRBV18 | CASSPDRIGYTF | TGTGCCAGCTCACCCGACAGAATCGGCTACACCTTC
NA | TRBJ2-3 | NA | 15 | TRBV6-5 | CASSYGTGLPDTQYF | TGTGCCAGCAGTTACGGCACAGGCCTTCCGGATACGCAGTATTTT
NA | TRBJ2-7 | TRBD1 | 14 | TRBV19 | CASSQGQGAYEQYF | TGTGCCAGTAGCCAGGGACAGGGGGCCTACGAGCAGTACTTC
NA | TRBJ1-4 | TRBD1 | 14 | TRBV5-1 | CASSSTGVEEKLFF | TGCGCCAGCAGCTCTACAGGGGTTGAGGAAAAACTGTTTTTT
NA | TRBJ2-7 | TRBD2 | 15 | TRBV10-3 | CAISESAGGNYEQYF | TGTGCCATCAGTGAGTCAGCGGGGGGCAACTACGAGCAGTACTTC
NA | TRBJ1-4 | NA | 14 | TRBV19 | CASSPGTRDEKLFF | TGTGCCAGTAGTCCCGGGACAAGGGATGAAAAACTGTTTTTT
NA | TRBJ1-3 | NA | 16 | TRBV27 | CASSLDGRTSGNTIYF | TGTGCCAGCAGTTTAGACGGGAGAACCTCTGGAAACACCATATATTTT
once | TRBJ2-7 | NA | 14 | TRBV18 | CASSLRTETYEQYF | TGTGCCAGCTCACTACGGACAGAAACCTACGAGCAGTACTTC
NA | TRBJ2-7 | NA | 14 | TRBV6-5 | CASRPQGLPYEQYF | TGTGCCAGCAGACCCCAGGGACTGCCTTACGAGCAGTACTTC
NA | TRBJ2-7 | NA | 12 | TRBV6-1 | CAAKRSSYEQYF | TGTGCCGCGAAGAGAAGCTCCTACGAGCAGTACTTC
NA | TRBJ1-2 | NA | 14 | TRBV6-5 | CASSPQRSGIGYTF | TGTGCCAGCAGCCCCCAGCGGTCAGGCATTGGCTACACCTTC
NA | TRBJ1-2 | NA | 14 | TRBV6-1 | CASSEVPGEGGYTF | TGTGCCAGCAGTGAAGTACCGGGAGAAGGAGGCTACACCTTC
NA | TRBJ2-1 | NA | 11 | TRBV7-8 | CASSLRNEQFF | TGTGCCAGCAGCCTCCGCAATGAGCAGTTCTTC
NA | TRBJ2-7 | TRBD2 | 15 | TRBV6-1 | CASSELLAASYEQYF | TGTGCCAGCAGTGAACTGCTAGCGGCTTCCTACGAGCAGTACTTC
NA | TRBJ2-5 | TRBD2 | 15 | TRBV2 | CASSERTGGGETQYF | TGTGCCAGCAGTGAAAGGACGGGGGGGGGAGAGACCCAGTACTTC
NA | TRBJ2-7 | NA | 18 | TRBV7-6 | CASSSSPPGFPPSYEQYF | TGTGCCAGCAGCTCATCTCCGCCCGGGTTCCCCCCCTCCTACGAGCAGTACTTC
NA | TRBJ2-1 | TRBD1 | 15 | TRBV27 | CASSHRDSLGTKQFF | TGTGCCAGCAGTCACCGGGACAGTTTGGGCACCAAGCAGTTCTTC
NA | TRBJ2-7 | NA | 14 | TRBV4-2 | CASSQGGLGYEQYF | TGTGCCAGCAGCCAAGGGGGGCTCGGCTACGAGCAGTACTTC
NA | TRBJ1-4 | NA | 11 | TRBV6-6 | CASSPGEKLFF | TGTGCCAGCAGTCCCGGGGAAAAACTGTTTTTT
NA | TRBJ1-1 | TRBD1 | 16 | TRBV9 | CASSVSIDRVDTEAFF | TGTGCCAGCAGCGTATCGATTGACAGGGTGGACACTGAAGCTTTCTTT
once | TRBJ2-5 | NA | 12 | TRBV5-6 | CASSGQRETQYF | TGTGCCAGCAGCGGACAGCGGGAGACCCAGTACTTC
few | TRBJ1-5 | NA | 13 | TRBV6-1 | CASSPTGYQPQHF | TGTGCCAGCAGTCCAACAGGTTATCAGCCCCAGCATTTT
NA | TRBJ1-4 | NA | 15 | TRBV28 | CASSLGNRKNEKLFF | TGTGCCAGCAGTTTAGGAAACAGGAAGAATGAAAAACTGTTTTTT